These 7 T cell receptor beta chains were all obtained from the same sample, sequenced in a study of vaccination and CD4 T cells after COVID-19. With the Oncomine TCR Beta short-read assay, DNA from cultured CD4+ T cells was sequenced. TCRdb reprocessed the PCR reads with MiXCR, giving one entry per CDR3 protein. Among 8,000 to 10,000 distinct CDR3 sequences listed, 65% to 70% were seen once. Antigens for these TCRs are unknown. Documented treatment: roughly ten-day PBMC culture with coronavirus spike peptide pools or control peptides (ViraFEST assay). Sequenced material: CD4+ T cells from blood, cultured in vitro, taken before SARS-CoV-2 vaccination. The receptors originated from a human donor who had recovered from COVID-19.

The chain combines TRBV5-1 with TRBJ1-1; D gene uncertain. Germline V gene lookup returns CDR1 SGHRS and CDR2 YFSETQ. Trimming pared 4 bases from V and 0 bases from J, leaving 10 bases between. This CDR3 has 14 amino acids. CDR3 region: CASSPRAVNTEAFF. DNA for the CDR3: TGCGCCAGCAGCCCTAGGGCCGTGAACACTGAAGCTTTCTTT.

The chain combines TRBV7-2 with TRBJ2-3; 9 nucleotides match TRBD1. The V and J ends lost 4 bases and 7 bases, in that order; junction bases with no gene match: 6. This CDR3 contains 14 residues. Germline values: CDR1 SGHTA, CDR2 FQGNSA. The CDR3 nucleotides read TGTGCCAGCAGCTCGGGGACAGGGCGAAATACGCAGTATTTT. This encodes CASSSGTGRNTQYF.

CDR3: CASSERTDSYNEQFF. The CDR3 coding sequence is TGCGCCAGCAGCGAGCGCACCGACTCCTACAATGAGCAGTTCTTC. This chain uses TRBV5-1 with TRBJ2-1, with D unresolved. Deletions cut 4 bases from V and 0 bases from J, with 11 bases between. This CDR3 is 15 amino acids long. The germline CDR1 and CDR2 sequences are SGHRS and YFSETQ.

CDR3 region: CSASMLAGVQYF. The DNA of the CDR3 is TGCAGTGCCTCTATGTTAGCGGGAGTTCAGTATTTT. This chain connects TRBV20-1 to TRBJ2-3; 9 bases match TRBD2. The germline V gene encodes CDR1 DFQATT and CDR2 SNEGSKA (reference sequence). This CDR3 spans 12 amino acids. V gave up 6 bases and J gave up 12 bases; unmatched junction bases: 10.

V gene TRBV28 combines with J gene TRBJ2-5; 13 bases line up with TRBD2. V lost 5 bases to trimming and J lost 5 bases; unmatched junction nucleotides: 5. Germline lookup yields CDR1 MDHEN and CDR2 SYDVKM. The length of the CDR3 is 15 residues. The CDR3 nucleotides read TGTGCCAGCAGTCCACGGACTAGCGGGAGTGAGACCCAGTACTTC. Translated: CASSPRTSGSETQYF.

This chain links TRBV29-1 with TRBJ2-3, with D perhaps TRBD1 or TRBD2 (6 bases each). This CDR3 region has 12 residues. Per germline, CDR1 SQVTM and CDR2 ANQGSEA. The CDR3 nucleotides are TGCAGTTATGGAGGGGGAACAGATACGCAGTATTTT. It yields the protein CSYGGGTDTQYF.

The J gene is TRBJ2-1, the V gene TRBV5-1, with D possibly matching TRBD1 (5 bases). CDR3 length: 15 residues. The germline V and J ends were trimmed by 0 bases and 0 bases, with 7 bases remaining between them. CDR1 and CDR2 (germline): SGHRS, YFSETQ. The CDR3 here is CASSLGRDSYNEQFF. DNA of the CDR3: TGCGCCAGCAGCTTGGGCAGGGACTCCTACAATGAGCAGTTCTTC.